This is a list of T cell receptor beta chains from one sample in a study of T-cell reconstitution after alpha-beta-depleted transplantation in children. TCRdb called the PCR reads again in MiXCR, with one record for every CDR3 protein. This table has a few hundred thousand distinct CDR3 sequences, more than 9% appearing once. The material sequenced was PBMCs from the stem cell graft donor, taken from the stem cell graft. The receptor set was obtained from a human donor who donated a stem cell graft to a child with SCID. Each CDR3 is given with its conserved first and last residue. D genes are given only for firm matches. Only part of the rows carry a size: once, few, many, or a class if the clone is expanded.

j_call	v_call	clone_size	d_call	cdr3_length	cdr3_aa	cdr3_nt
TRBJ2-7	TRBV27	.	.	12	CASTDSSYEQYF	TGTGCCAGCACGGACAGCTCCTACGAGCAGTACTTC
TRBJ2-3	TRBV7-3	.	TRBD2	17	CASSPSLAGGPGDTQYF	TGTGCCAGCAGCCCCAGCCTAGCGGGGGGGCCGGGAGATACGCAGTATTTT
TRBJ1-3	TRBV6-5	.	TRBD1	15	CASSYSGGGGNTIYF	TGTGCCAGCAGTTACTCAGGGGGCGGTGGAAACACCATATATTTT
TRBJ2-5	TRBV20-1	.	.	14	CSARDFRELETQYF	TGCAGTGCTAGAGATTTTAGGGAATTGGAGACCCAGTACTTC
TRBJ1-4	TRBV6-5	many	.	15	CASSYSQVDSEKLFF	TGTGCCAGCAGTTACTCACAGGTAGATTCCGAAAAACTGTTTTTT
TRBJ2-3	TRBV20-1	.	.	15	CSASKIAARTDTQYF	TGCAGTGCTAGTAAAATAGCGGCGCGCACAGATACGCAGTATTTT
TRBJ2-7	TRBV19	.	TRBD1	14	CASSSRDRGYEQYF	TGTGCCAGTAGTAGCCGGGACAGGGGCTACGAGCAGTACTTC
TRBJ2-7	TRBV12-3/TRBV12-4	many	.	11	CASQGIYEQYF	TGTGCCAGCCAGGGGATCTACGAGCAGTACTTC
TRBJ2-3	TRBV10-3	few	TRBD1	15	CATRRTGRVTDTQYF	TGTGCCACAAGGCGGACAGGGCGAGTCACAGATACGCAGTATTTT
TRBJ2-3	TRBV29-1	few	.	15	CSATASGSATDTQYF	TGCAGCGCGACTGCGAGCGGCTCCGCAACGGATACGCAGTATTTT
TRBJ2-3	TRBV6-5	many	TRBD2	16	CASSYQTSGSTDTQYF	TGTGCCAGCAGTTACCAGACTAGCGGCAGCACAGATACGCAGTATTTT
TRBJ2-7	TRBV4-1	few	TRBD2	15	CASSPTSGGVYEQYF	TGCGCCAGCAGCCCCACTAGCGGGGGGGTGTACGAGCAGTACTTC
TRBJ2-1	TRBV7-8	few	TRBD1	16	CASSLEGTEIYNEQFF	TGTGCCAGCAGCTTAGAAGGGACAGAGATTTACAATGAGCAGTTCTTC
TRBJ2-7	TRBV12-3/TRBV12-4	few	.	11	CASGRRGEQYF	TGTGCCAGCGGCCGGCGGGGTGAGCAGTACTTC
TRBJ2-5	TRBV9	.	.	13	CASSVTGKETQYF	TGTGCCAGCAGCGTTACAGGGAAGGAGACCCAGTACTTC
TRBJ2-7	TRBV7-9	many	.	13	CASSPMGVHEQYF	TGTGCCAGCAGCCCTATGGGTGTACACGAGCAGTACTTC
TRBJ1-2	TRBV6-1	few	.	15	CASSERPGGGYGYTF	TGTGCCAGCAGCGAAAGACCCGGGGGAGGCTATGGCTACACCTTC
TRBJ2-1	TRBV3-1	.	.	15	CASSQEQGPYNEQFF	TGTGCCAGCAGCCAAGAACAGGGCCCCTACAATGAGCAGTTCTTC
TRBJ2-3	TRBV7-2	many	TRBD2	16	CASSHRLAGLPDTQYF	TGTGCCAGCAGCCACCGACTAGCGGGGCTCCCAGATACGCAGTATTTT
TRBJ2-7	TRBV5-1	few	.	14	CASSFGGPTYEQYF	TGCGCCAGCAGCTTTGGGGGTCCTACCTACGAGCAGTACTTC
TRBJ2-7	TRBV29-1	.	.	12	CSVPGTGYEQYF	TGCAGCGTTCCCGGGACGGGCTACGAGCAGTACTTC
TRBJ2-7	TRBV20-1	.	TRBD2	17	CSASPLPSRTSGYEQYF	TGCAGTGCTAGCCCCTTGCCCTCGAGGACTAGCGGATACGAGCAGTACTTC
TRBJ2-5	TRBV9	.	.	13	CASSVGGGETQYF	TGTGCCAGCAGCGTAGGGGGTGGAGAGACCCAGTACTTC
TRBJ2-5	TRBV20-1	few	.	12	CSARPQKETQYF	TGCAGTGCTAGACCTCAAAAGGAGACCCAGTACTTC
TRBJ2-5	TRBV27	.	TRBD2	15	CASSPGTSGTETQYF	TGTGCCAGCAGTCCTGGGACTAGCGGGACAGAGACCCAGTACTTC
TRBJ1-1	TRBV29-1	many	TRBD1	12	CSGGQGNTEAFF	TGCAGCGGAGGACAGGGAAACACTGAAGCTTTCTTT
TRBJ2-1	TRBV5-1	.	.	15	CASSTGDSSYNEQFF	TGCGCCAGCAGCACTGGGGACTCCTCCTACAATGAGCAGTTCTTC
TRBJ1-1	TRBV25-1	.	.	13	CASSEGTATRAFF	TGTGCCAGCAGTGAAGGGACGGCCACGAGAGCTTTCTTT
TRBJ2-2	TRBV20-1	.	TRBD2	14	CSARGGGGTGELFF	TGCAGTGCTAGAGGCGGGGGAGGTACCGGGGAGCTGTTTTTT